Shown below are 22 T cell receptor beta chains from a single sample sequenced in a study of T cell responses to AZD1222 COVID-19 vaccine. Profiling relied on immunoSEQ multiplex PCR, and the TCRdb table lists in-frame clones only, not all of them. The data show 130,000 or so clones, more than 70% seen once. The sequencing here drew on peripheral blood, taken on day 0 of AZD1222 vaccination. Receptors were obtained from an adult in good health.

This chain links TRBV19 with TRBJ1-2, with D possibly being TRBD1 (5 bases). The CDR3 has 15 residues. Germline V gene data show CDR1 as LNHDA and CDR2 as SQIVND (reference sequence). Trimming left V 3 bases short and J 2 bases short, with 13 bases between. CDR3 coding DNA: TGTGCCAGTAGTATCCGACAGAACACAAACTATGGCTACACCTTC. Amino acids: CASSIRQNTNYGYTF. The whole variable domain, remainder taken from reference TRBV19 and TRBJ1-2, is DGGITQSPKYLFRKEGQNVTLSCEQNLNHDAMYWYRQDPGQGLRLIYYSQIVNDFQKGDIAEGYSVSREKKESFPLTVTSAQKNPTAFYLCASSIRQNTNYGYTFGSGTRLTVV.

In DNA form, the CDR3 reads TGCGCCAGCAGCCAAGATACGCGTGAGACCCAGTACTTC. This translates into CASSQDTRETQYF. The chain carries TRBV4-1 and TRBJ2-5; no clear D. V lost 0 bases and J 5 bases, leaving 7 bases between the germline ends. This CDR3 contains 13 residues. Germline CDR1 reads MGHRA; CDR2 reads YSYEKL.

The chain employs TRBV5-1 and TRBJ2-7; 11 positions agree with TRBD2. From germline, CDR1 is SGHRS and CDR2 YFSETQ. CDR3 length: 15 amino acids. Trimming cost V 2 bases and J 2 bases; bases outside gene matches: 3. The CDR3 nucleotides read TGCGCCAGCAGCTTAATAGCGGGAGGGCCCTACGAGCAGTACTTC. Residues: CASSLIAGGPYEQYF.

This clone was seen only once. V gene TRBV29-1 combines with J gene TRBJ2-1; TRBD1 matches at 8 bases. Losses at the gene ends were 6 bases for V and 7 bases for J; bases not matched to a gene: 11. CDR3 size: 14 residues. Germline V gives CDR1 SQVTM, CDR2 ANQGSEA. The CDR3 DNA reads TGCAGCGTGGATGGTTCCGGGACAGGAAATGAGCAGTTCTTC. It yields the protein CSVDGSGTGNEQFF.

The rearrangement uses TRBV3-1 (or the pseudogene TRBV3-2) and TRBJ1-1, with TRBD1 matching over 7 bases. The junction had 4 bases not matched to a gene; V was cut back by 0 bases and J by 3 bases. The CDR3 is made up of 15 amino acids. The germline V gene encodes CDR1 LGHDT and CDR2 YNNKEL (reference sequence). The CDR3 nucleotides read TGTGCCAGCAGCCAAGAGTCAGGGGGTCACACTGAAGCTTTCTTT. It is translated as CASSQESGGHTEAFF.

The V call is TRBV19, the J call TRBJ1-1; TRBD1 aligns across 7 bases. This CDR3 is built from 14 residues. J lost 2 bases, V lost 3 bases, and 3 bases had no gene match. Germline assignment: CDR1 LNHDA and CDR2 SQIVND (reference sequence). The CDR3 here is CASSIRDSNTEAFF. The CDR3 region has the DNA TGTGCCAGTAGTATTCGGGACAGTAACACTGAAGCTTTCTTT.

Turning to this clone: The same CDR3 can be traced to other DNA sequences in this sample. This CDR3 is CASSYSKGQRSYEQYF. The CDR3 bases are TGTGCCAGCAGTTACTCCAAGGGACAGCGCTCCTACGAGCAGTACTTC. This chain connects TRBV6-5 to TRBJ2-7; 7 bases agree with TRBD1. Germline CDR1 MNHEY, CDR2 SVGAGI. The CDR3 has 16 amino acids. The V gene end was trimmed by 0 bases and the J gene end by 0 bases; junction bases not matched to a gene: 5.

DNA for the CDR3: TGCGCCAGCAGCCAGGCTTGGGGGCAGTATAATTCACCCCTCCACTTT. This codes for CASSQAWGQYNSPLHF. The rearrangement links TRBV4-1 to TRBJ1-6; maybe TRBD1 (6 bases). This CDR3 is 16 amino acids long. Per germline, CDR1 MGHRA and CDR2 YSYEKL. V lost 3 bases, J lost 4 bases, and 13 bases lay in between.

This chain connects TRBV5-1 to TRBJ2-1; 8 nucleotides line up with TRBD2. The V and J ends lost 4 bases and 8 bases, in that order; junction bases with no gene match: 11. Germline CDR1 and CDR2: SGHRS and YFSETQ. This CDR3 is built from 15 residues. CDR3 nucleotides: TGCGCCAGCAGCACCGGGACTGCGGGGGGCGATGAGCAGTTCTTC. Translation: CASSTGTAGGDEQFF.

The chain employs TRBV27 and TRBJ1-1; 8 bases are a match to TRBD1. J lost 3 bases, V lost 7 bases, and 4 bases had no gene match. The V gene's germline CDR1 is MNHEY and CDR2 SMNVEV (reference sequence). The CDR3 totals 13 residues. The CDR3 region is CASISRGHTEAFF. DNA of the CDR3: TGTGCCAGCATTTCCAGGGGGCACACTGAAGCTTTCTTT.

This sequence joins TRBV6-2 or TRBV6-3 and TRBJ1-1; no clear D gene. This CDR3 is 13 amino acids long. With 2 bases removed from V and 0 bases from J, the gap between germline ends came to 4 bases. The germline CDR1 and CDR2 sequences are MNHEY and SVGEGT. CDR3 coding DNA: TGTGCCAGCAGTTACCTAGTGAACACTGAAGCTTTCTTT. This sequence encodes CASSYLVNTEAFF.

The chain uses TRBV7-9 and TRBJ1-4; unclear D gene. V dropped 4 bases and J dropped 0 bases, with 15 bases sitting between them. Germline V gives CDR1 SEHNR, CDR2 FQNEAQ (reference sequence). The CDR3 is 17 amino acids. CDR3 DNA sequence: TGTGCCAGCAGCTCCTACCCGGACGGAGCAACTAATGAAAAACTGTTTTTT. It encodes CASSSYPDGATNEKLFF.

This sequence joins TRBV10-3 and TRBJ1-2; D may be TRBD1 (6 bases). Germline values: CDR1 ENHRY, CDR2 SYGVKD. V was cut by 7 bases and J by 8 bases, with 20 bases left in between. CDR3 length: 14 amino acids. In nucleotides, the CDR3 is TGTGCCATCACCGACCGAGGGGGACGCGAGGGCTACACCTTC. Its translation: CAITDRGGREGYTF.

The chain links TRBV10-3 to TRBJ1-2, with TRBD1 identical over 7 bases. Germline values: CDR1 ENHRY, CDR2 SYGVKD. V lost 4 bases, J lost 6 bases, and 8 bases stayed unmatched. The CDR3 sequence is 14 residues long. CDR3 residues: CAISARQGINGYTF. CDR3 nucleotides: TGTGCCATCAGTGCACGACAGGGAATCAATGGCTACACCTTC.

This clone was observed a handful of times. The chain uses TRBV5-1 and TRBJ2-7; 9 nucleotides align to TRBD1. V lost 4 bases to trimming and J lost 5 bases; unmatched junction nucleotides: 13. CDR1 SGHRS and CDR2 YFSETQ come from the germline V gene. The length of the CDR3 is 16 residues. The CDR3 reads CASSPGTGPPGDEQYF. In DNA, the CDR3 is TGCGCCAGCAGCCCGGGGACAGGGCCTCCGGGTGACGAGCAGTACTTC.

This clone was found a few times. The gene calls are TRBV11-2 and TRBJ1-5; no clear D gene. The CDR3 extends over 13 amino acids. Germline CDR1 and CDR2: SGHAT and FQNNGV. Trimming removed 0 bases at V and 6 bases at J, with 6 bases between. CDR3 nucleotides: TGTGCCAGCAGCTTAGAGGAGGGTCAGCCCCAGCATTTT. Its translation is CASSLEEGQPQHF.

This chain joins TRBV9 and TRBJ2-5, with 7 bases aligning to TRBD1. V shed 1 base, J shed 5 bases, and the junction held 8 bases outside the gene matches. Germline V CDR1 and CDR2: SGDLS, YYNGEE. The CDR3 has 15 amino acids. Here the CDR3 reads CASSVIGQAEETQYF. The CDR3, as DNA: TGTGCCAGCAGCGTAATAGGACAGGCGGAGGAGACCCAGTACTTC.

The chain links TRBV29-1 to TRBJ1-3, with 10 bases fitting TRBD1. From germline, CDR1 is SQVTM and CDR2 ANQGSEA. The CDR3 is made up of 14 amino acids. V lost 8 bases to trimming and J lost 4 bases; unmatched junction nucleotides: 8. The CDR3 protein is CSTSGQGKGNTIYF. The CDR3 DNA sequence: TGCAGCACATCGGGACAGGGGAAAGGAAACACCATATATTTT.

This sequence joins TRBV3-1 (or the pseudogene TRBV3-2) and TRBJ2-5; D tentatively reads TRBD1 or TRBD2 (5 bases each). The CDR3 contains 14 residues. In germline, CDR1 is LGHDT, CDR2 YNNKEL (reference sequence). Between the trimmed V and J ends, which lost 1 base and 1 base, there was a span of 7 bases. Written as DNA, the CDR3 is TGTGCCAGCAGCCAAGGGGGGACCCAAGAGACCCAGTACTTC. Translated: CASSQGGTQETQYF.

The J gene is TRBJ2-2, the V gene TRBV5-6; D is unclear. Per germline, CDR1 SGHDT and CDR2 YYEEEE. The CDR3 consists of 14 residues. The V end lost 0 bases, the J end lost 2 bases, and 5 bases lay between the germline ends. In DNA form, the CDR3 reads TGTGCCAGCAGCTTGGGAGGCAACACCGGGGAGCTGTTTTTT. Translation gives CASSLGGNTGELFF.

The chain joins TRBV5-1 to TRBJ2-3; 9 bases agree with TRBD2. Germline V gene sequence: CDR1 SGHRS, CDR2 YFSETQ. The CDR3 is made up of 15 amino acids. With V trimmed by 3 bases and J by 4 bases, 6 bases remained unmatched. The CDR3 region is CASSSVAGEPDTQYF. The CDR3 nucleotides read TGCGCCAGCAGCTCCGTAGCGGGAGAGCCAGATACGCAGTATTTT.

This sequence joins TRBV27 and TRBJ2-3, with TRBD2 identical over 7 bases. The CDR3 loop spans 15 amino acids. With V trimmed by 6 bases and J by 0 bases, 6 bases remained unmatched. The germline V gene encodes CDR1 MNHEY and CDR2 SMNVEV (reference sequence). The CDR3 DNA sequence: TGTGCCAGCAGAAGCGGGGTTACAAGCACAGATACGCAGTATTTT. Translated, it gives CASRSGVTSTDTQYF.